There are many counts of the clone carrying this T cell receptor (beta chain). Its antigen remains unidentified. TCRdb analysed the 5' RACE reads with MiXCR anew, one entry per CDR3 protein. The sample holds tens of thousands of distinct CDR3 sequences, roughly 5.5% seen once. The data are from a study of neurological immune-mediated disorders. Whole-study findings and limits: The expanded clones of different subjects shared no CDR3 amino acid sequences (suggesting private repertoires in all groups).

Between the trimmed V and J ends, which lost 0 bases and 7 bases, there was a span of 18 bases. The CDR3 contains 16 residues. Germline CDR1 reads SGHTA; CDR2 reads FQGNSA. This rearrangement joins TRBV7-2 to TRBJ1-2; D is perhaps TRBD1 (5 bases). This TCR was recovered from a man between 18 and 35 years old with multiple sclerosis. Sequencing was performed on PBMCs. DNA of the CDR3: TGTGCCAGCAGCTTAGCAAGTAAATCTGGGACGTTTGGCTACACCTTC. This translates into CASSLASKSGTFGYTF.